The text below deals with one T cell receptor (beta chain). One junction end disagrees with the germline gene, perhaps due to a read error. This specimen belongs to a study of tumor and adjacent non-tumor tissue in lung cancer. Study overall: Aged about 31 to 80 years, patients included nine to eleven men and a few women with stage I to III disease.

From germline, CDR1 is GTSNPN and CDR2 SVGIG (reference sequence). CDR3 length equals 16 residues. This sample's RNA came from whole unsorted tissue. The normal lung tissue was taken more than 3 cm from the tumor edge. Between August and November 2014, newly diagnosed, chemotherapy-naive lung cancer patients underwent thoracic surgery in China. TCRbeta libraries were built with three rounds of nested PCR, modified from ARM-PCR. TCRdb re-derived calls from the multiplex PCR reads in MiXCR, one entry per CDR3 protein. Of 60,000 to 70,000 distinct CDR3 sequences in the sample, around 80% were seen once. The chain uses TRBV30 and TRBJ2-7; D is perhaps TRBD1 (7 bases). What was sequenced was distant non-tumor lung tissue. The clonotype comes from a man aged 60 to 75 with non-small cell lung cancer. The CDR3 protein is CAWKPKWGDRFYEHYF. CDR3 bases: TGTGCCTGGAAACCTAAGTGGGGGGACAGATTCTACGAGCATTACTTC.